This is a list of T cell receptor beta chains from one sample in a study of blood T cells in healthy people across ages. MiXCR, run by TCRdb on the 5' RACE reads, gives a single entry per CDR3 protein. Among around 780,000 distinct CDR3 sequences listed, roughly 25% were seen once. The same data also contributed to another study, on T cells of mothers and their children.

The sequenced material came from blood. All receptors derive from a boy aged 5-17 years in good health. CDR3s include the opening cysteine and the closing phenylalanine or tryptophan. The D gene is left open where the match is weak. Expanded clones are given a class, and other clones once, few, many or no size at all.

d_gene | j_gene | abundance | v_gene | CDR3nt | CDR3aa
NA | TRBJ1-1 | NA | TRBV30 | TGTGCCTGGAGAGGGAGGAACACTGAAGCTTTCTTT | CAWRGRNTEAFF
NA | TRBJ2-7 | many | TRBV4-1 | TGCGCCAGCAGCGTAAACGGGGGCCCCGGGGAGCAGTACTTC | CASSVNGGPGEQYF
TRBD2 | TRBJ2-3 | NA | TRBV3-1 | TGTGCCAGCAGCCAAGATCTAGCGGGGGCCCCTGCGCAGTATTTT | CASSQDLAGAPAQYF
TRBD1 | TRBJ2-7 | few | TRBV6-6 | TGTGCCAGCACCCCCCGGGACAGATACGAGCAGTACTTC | CASTPRDRYEQYF
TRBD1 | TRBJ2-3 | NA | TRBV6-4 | TGTGCCAGCAGTGACTCACAGGGGGCAGATACGCAGTATTTT | CASSDSQGADTQYF
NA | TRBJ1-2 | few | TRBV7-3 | TGTGCCAGCAGCCCGGGGGACGATGGGAGACTCGATTATGGCTACACCTTC | CASSPGDDGRLDYGYTF
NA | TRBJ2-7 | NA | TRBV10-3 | TGTGCCATCAGTTGGGACGGAGATTACGAGCAGTACTTC | CAISWDGDYEQYF
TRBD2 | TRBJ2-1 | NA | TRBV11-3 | TGTGCCAGCAGCCGCGGGACTAGCGGGGGTGGCGATGAGCAGTTCTTC | CASSRGTSGGGDEQFF
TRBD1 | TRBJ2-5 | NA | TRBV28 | TGTGCCAGCAGTCGGGACAGGAATAACCAAGAGACCCAGTACTTC | CASSRDRNNQETQYF
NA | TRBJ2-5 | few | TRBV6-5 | TGTGCCAGCAGTTACGATCGGGGCCGGCAGTACTTC | CASSYDRGRQYF
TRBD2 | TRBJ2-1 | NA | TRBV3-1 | TGTGCCAGCAGCCAGCCGGCGGGGGTTGAGCAGTTCTTC | CASSQPAGVEQFF
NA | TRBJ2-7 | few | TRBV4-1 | TGCGCCAGCAGCCGAGTAAAATCGGTGCCCTCTGGGGCAGCCTACGAGCAGTACTTC | CASSRVKSVPSGAAYEQYF
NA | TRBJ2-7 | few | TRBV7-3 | TGTGCCAGCAGCTTATTCCGAGCCAATGACTACGAGCAGTACTTC | CASSLFRANDYEQYF
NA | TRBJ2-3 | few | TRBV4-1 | TGCGCCAGCAGCCAAGAAGAGAGACTACGGGGAGATACGCAGTATTTT | CASSQEERLRGDTQYF
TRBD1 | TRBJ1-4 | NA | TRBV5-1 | TGCGCCAGCAGCTTGGCCATTGGACAGGGGGGCGAAAAACTGTTTTTT | CASSLAIGQGGEKLFF
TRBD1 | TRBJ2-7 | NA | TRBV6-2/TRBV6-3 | TGTGCCAGCAGTTTCGAGCCCGGGACAGGGTTCCACGAGCAGTACTTC | CASSFEPGTGFHEQYF
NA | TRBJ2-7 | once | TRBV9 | TGTGCCAGCAGCACTTCGACGGCTAGCTCCTACGAGCAGTACTTC | CASSTSTASSYEQYF
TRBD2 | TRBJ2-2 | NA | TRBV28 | TGTGCCAGCAGTTACCGGACTAGCGGGGGATTCAACACCGGGGAGCTGTTTTTT | CASSYRTSGGFNTGELFF